The 8 T cell receptor delta chains presented below share a single source sample, sequenced in a study of gamma-delta chains in newborns, infants, children. TCRdb processed the reads again with the CATT caller. The table has under 5,000 delta-chain clones, roughly 3.9% seen once. Sample: blood. The receptors stem from a child who was a newborn, infant or young child, either healthy, febrile or measles-vaccinated (not recorded which).

This clone has just a few counts. A much larger clone is a single base away; this may be a read error. The chain is built from TRDV2 and TRDJ1; 11 bases map to TRDD3. The CDR3 spans 20 residues. Germline V CDR1 and CDR2: GEAIGNYY, EKD. CDR3 sequence reads: CACDSVLGDRSSRYTDKLTF. The CDR3 DNA sequence: TGTGCCTGTGATTCTGTACTGGGGGATAGGAGTTCGCGATACACCGATAAACTCACCTTT.

As for this clone: A much larger clonotype is one base distant, so this may be a read error. The chain links TRDV1 to TRDJ1, with D tentatively TRDD2 or TRDD3 (5 bases each). Looked up from germline, CDR1 is TSWWSYY and CDR2 is QGS. The germline V and J ends were trimmed by 2 bases and 6 bases, with 43 bases remaining between them. The CDR3 is 24 residues long. DNA for the CDR3: TGTGCTCTTGGGGAAATTAGCCCAACTCCTAACGGATGGGGCATACACAATGCAGGGAATAAACTCATCTTT. It translates to CALGEISPTPNGWGIHNAGNKLIF.

This clone was observed a few times. A far larger clone differs by one base, so this is likely a read error. J is TRDJ3 and V is TRDV2, with a weak D call TRDD3 (6 bases). Germline lookup yields CDR1 GEAIGNYY and CDR2 EKD. The CDR3 is 17 residues long. The DNA for the CDR3 is TGTGCCTGTGACAGTACTGGGAGCTCCTGGGACACCCGACCGATGTTTTTC. It is translated as CACDSTGSSWDTRPMFF.

About this clone: A much larger clone lies a single base off, so this may be a read error. J is TRDJ3 and V is TRDV2; 7 bases map to TRDD3. This CDR3 region has 19 residues. The germline CDR1 and CDR2 sequences are GEAIGNYY and EKD. The CDR3 region is CACDTPSGDRSRDTRQMFF. CDR3 sequence (DNA): TGTGCCTGTGACACACCATCGGGGGATCGCTCCCGGGACACCCGACAGATGTTTTTC.

As concerns this clone: A read error may explain this, as a much larger clone is one base away. The genes are TRDV2 and TRDJ3, with 9 bases aligning to TRDD3. CDR1 and CDR2 from the germline V gene are GEAIGNYY and EKD. The CDR3 is 17 amino acids. Here the CDR3 DNA reads TGTGCCTGTGACACCGCTGGGGGATCCTGGGACACCCGACAGACGTTTTTC. It yields the protein CACDTAGGSWDTRQTFF.

To note about this clone: This probably arose from a read error, given a far larger clone one base away. The sample has other DNA sequences that encode this CDR3 too. The V gene is TRDV2, the J gene TRDJ1, with 13 bases aligning to TRDD3. This CDR3 comprises 17 residues. Germline lookup yields CDR1 GEAIGNYY and CDR2 EKD. Germline trimming cut 1 base from V and 9 bases from J; bases unmatched to any gene: 13. CDR3 DNA sequence: TGTGCCTGTGACACGCTGACTGGGGGATACGAAGGGGTGGAACTCATCTTT. Encoded protein: CACDTLTGGYEGVELIF.

To note about this clone: This may stem from a read error, because a much larger clone lies one nucleotide away. This chain connects TRDV2 to TRDJ1, with TRDD3 matching over 7 bases. The germline CDR1 and CDR2 sequences are GEAIGNYY and EKD. The CDR3 totals 18 residues. The CDR3 region has the DNA TGTGCCTGTGACACCGTTGGCCATACTGGGGAGGGGGACGATAAACCCATCTTT. This codes for CACDTVGHTGEGDDKPIF.

This clone has only a few counts. This clone may be a read error of a much larger clone one base away. Other DNA sequences in the same sample also yield this CDR3. The rearrangement links TRDV2 to TRDJ1; TRDD3 matches 11 bases. Germline CDR1 and CDR2: GEAIGNYY and EKD. The CDR3 loop spans 18 amino acids. The V segment lost 3 bases and the J segment 8 bases; nucleotides outside the gene matches: 19. CDR3 nucleotides: TGTGCCTGTGACTTCTTGGGGGATACGAAAGAGACGTCTGGCAAACTCATCTTT. This sequence encodes CACDFLGDTKETSGKLIF.